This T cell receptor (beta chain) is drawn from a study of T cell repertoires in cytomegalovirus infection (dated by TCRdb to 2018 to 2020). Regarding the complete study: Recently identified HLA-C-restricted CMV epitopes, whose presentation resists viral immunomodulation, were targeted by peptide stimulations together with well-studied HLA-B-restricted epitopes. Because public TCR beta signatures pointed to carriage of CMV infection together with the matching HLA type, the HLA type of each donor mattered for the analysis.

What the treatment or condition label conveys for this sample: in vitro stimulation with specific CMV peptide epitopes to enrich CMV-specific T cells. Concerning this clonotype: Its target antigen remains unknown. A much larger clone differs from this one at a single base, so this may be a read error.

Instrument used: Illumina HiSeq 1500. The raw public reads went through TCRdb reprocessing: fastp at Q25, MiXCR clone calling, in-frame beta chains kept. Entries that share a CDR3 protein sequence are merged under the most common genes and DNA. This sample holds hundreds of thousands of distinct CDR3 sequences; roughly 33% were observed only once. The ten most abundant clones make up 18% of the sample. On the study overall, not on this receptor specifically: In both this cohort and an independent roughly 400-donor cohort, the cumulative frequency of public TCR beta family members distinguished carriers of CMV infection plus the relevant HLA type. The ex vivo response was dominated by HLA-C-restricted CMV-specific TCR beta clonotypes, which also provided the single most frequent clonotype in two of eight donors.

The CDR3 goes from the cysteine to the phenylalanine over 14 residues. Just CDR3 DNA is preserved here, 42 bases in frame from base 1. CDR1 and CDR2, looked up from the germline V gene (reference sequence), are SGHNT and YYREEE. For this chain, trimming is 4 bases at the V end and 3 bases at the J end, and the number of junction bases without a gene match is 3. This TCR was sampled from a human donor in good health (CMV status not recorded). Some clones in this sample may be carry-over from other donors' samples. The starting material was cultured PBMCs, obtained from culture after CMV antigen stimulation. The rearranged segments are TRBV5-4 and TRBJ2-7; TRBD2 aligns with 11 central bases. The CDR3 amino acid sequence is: CASSHTSGGYEQYF. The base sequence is TGTGCCAGCAGCCATACTAGCGGGGGCTACGAGCAGTACTTC.